This entry describes one T cell receptor beta chain. TCRdb's table, derived via immunoSEQ multiplex PCR, lists solely in-frame clones and lacks some. The data contain about 400,000 clones, around 90% of them singletons. This sample is part of a study of blood T cell repertoires in COVID-19. Study information: The cDNA or gDNA used as material had been derived from T cells, B-cell-depleted T cells, or PBMCs.

Adults between roughly 18 and 90 years of age took part from under 30 US areas. J lost 5 bases, V lost 3 bases, and 7 bases had no gene match. Germline lookup yields CDR1 MNHEY and CDR2 SMNVEV (reference sequence). The CDR3 covers 14 residues. V gene TRBV27 combines with J gene TRBJ2-7, with 7 bases matching TRBD2. Sequencing was performed on PBMCs or T cells enriched from blood (not recorded which). This clonotype originated in a woman between 40 and 50 years old with acute COVID-19. In DNA form, the CDR3 reads TGTGCCAGCAGTTTCACTAGCGCCGTCCACGAGCAGTACTTC. Translated, it gives CASSFTSAVHEQYF.